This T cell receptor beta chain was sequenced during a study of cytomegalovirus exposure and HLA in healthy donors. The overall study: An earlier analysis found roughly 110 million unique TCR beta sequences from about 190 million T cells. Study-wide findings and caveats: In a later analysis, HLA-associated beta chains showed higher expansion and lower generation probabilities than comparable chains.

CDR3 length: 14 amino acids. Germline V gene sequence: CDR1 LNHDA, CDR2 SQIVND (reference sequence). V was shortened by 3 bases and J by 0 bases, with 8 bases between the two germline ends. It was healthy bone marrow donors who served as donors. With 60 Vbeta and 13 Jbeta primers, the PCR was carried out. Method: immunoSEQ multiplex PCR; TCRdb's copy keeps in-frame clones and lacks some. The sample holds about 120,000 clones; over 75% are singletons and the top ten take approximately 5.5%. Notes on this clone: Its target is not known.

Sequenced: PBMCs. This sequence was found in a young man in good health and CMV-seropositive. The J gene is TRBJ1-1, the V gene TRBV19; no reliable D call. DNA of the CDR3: TGTGCCAGTAGTATTTCCAGGCTGAACACTGAAGCTTTCTTT. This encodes CASSISRLNTEAFF.